This T cell receptor (beta chain) appears in the sequencing data of a study of shared clonotypes between healthy human individuals. General study findings and limits: Sharing across a few donors was seen in 4% to 5% of naive CD4 clonotypes. Specimens sampled were limited to blood, with tissue repertoires likely differing.

CDR1 is GTSNPN, CDR2 SVGIG, per germline (reference sequence). The length of the CDR3 is 13 residues. Between the trimmed V and J ends, which lost 3 bases and 0 bases, there was a span of 8 bases. About this clone itself: Its cognate antigen is unknown.

The table came from immunoSEQ multiplex PCR; TCRdb's copy has only in-frame clones and leaves some out. The repertoire holds 2 million to 2.5 million clones, less than 95% seen once, with approximately 0.39% in the top ten. The sequencing input was naive CD4+ T cells from PBMCs. This sample's subset: CD45RA+ positively selected. The sequence was collected from a man aged 18 to 30 in good health. Some clones in this sample may be carry-over from other donors' samples. The chain recombines TRBV30 with TRBJ2-5; either TRBD1 or TRBD2 may fit D (5 bases each). CDR3: CAWRGRNQETQYF. As DNA, the CDR3 is TGTGCCTGGAGGGGACGGAACCAAGAGACCCAGTACTTC.